The source of this T cell receptor beta chain is a study of blood T cell repertoires in COVID-19. Produced via immunoSEQ multiplex PCR; TCRdb's table is partial and in-frame only. The sample consists of approximately 230,000 clones, 88% of them appearing once. V dropped 1 base and J dropped 5 bases, with 12 bases sitting between them. Per the germline V gene, CDR1 is LGHNA and CDR2 is YSLEER. This CDR3 contains 14 residues. Sequencing used peripheral blood. The V gene is TRBV4-3, the J gene TRBJ2-7; weak D call: TRBD1 (5 bases). The TCR comes from a man older than 75 with acute or convalescent COVID-19. The CDR3 loop reads CASSQGQGWNEQYF. CDR3 in DNA: TGCGCCAGCAGCCAAGGTCAGGGCTGGAACGAGCAGTACTTC.